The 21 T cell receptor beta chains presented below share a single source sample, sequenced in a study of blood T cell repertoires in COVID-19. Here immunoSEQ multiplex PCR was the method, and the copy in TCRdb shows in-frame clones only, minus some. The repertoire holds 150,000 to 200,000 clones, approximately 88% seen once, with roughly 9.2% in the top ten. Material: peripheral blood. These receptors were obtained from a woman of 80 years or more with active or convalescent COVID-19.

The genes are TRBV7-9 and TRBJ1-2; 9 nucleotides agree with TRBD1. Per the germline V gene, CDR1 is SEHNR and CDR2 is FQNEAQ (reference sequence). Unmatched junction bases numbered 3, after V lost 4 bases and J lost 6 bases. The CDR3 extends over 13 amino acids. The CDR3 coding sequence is TGTGCCAGCAGCTCCGGACAGGGGCATGGCTACACCTTC. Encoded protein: CASSSGQGHGYTF.

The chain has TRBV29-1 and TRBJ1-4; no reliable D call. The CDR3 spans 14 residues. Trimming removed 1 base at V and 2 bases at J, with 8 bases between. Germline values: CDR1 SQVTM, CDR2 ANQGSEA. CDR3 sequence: CSVEAGDTNEKLFF. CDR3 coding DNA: TGCAGCGTTGAAGCGGGAGACACTAATGAAAAACTGTTTTTT.

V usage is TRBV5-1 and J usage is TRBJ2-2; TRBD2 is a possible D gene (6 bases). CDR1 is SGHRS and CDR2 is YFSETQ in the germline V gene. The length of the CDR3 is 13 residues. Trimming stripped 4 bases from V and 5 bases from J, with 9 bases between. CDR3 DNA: TGCGCCAGCAGCCCAGGGAGGACCGGGGAGCTGTTTTTT. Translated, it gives CASSPGRTGELFF.

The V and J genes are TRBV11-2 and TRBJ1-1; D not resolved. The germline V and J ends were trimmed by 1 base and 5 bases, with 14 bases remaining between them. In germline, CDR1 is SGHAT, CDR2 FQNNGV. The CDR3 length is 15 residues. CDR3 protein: CASSLGALAWTEAFF. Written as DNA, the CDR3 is TGTGCCAGCAGCTTAGGTGCACTCGCGTGGACTGAAGCTTTCTTT.

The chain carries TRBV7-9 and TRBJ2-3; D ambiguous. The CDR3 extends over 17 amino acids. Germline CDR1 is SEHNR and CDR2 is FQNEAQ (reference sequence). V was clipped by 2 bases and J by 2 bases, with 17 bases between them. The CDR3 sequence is CASSLSGTRLTTDTQYF. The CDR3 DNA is TGTGCCAGCAGCTTATCCGGAACCCGACTTACCACAGATACGCAGTATTTT.

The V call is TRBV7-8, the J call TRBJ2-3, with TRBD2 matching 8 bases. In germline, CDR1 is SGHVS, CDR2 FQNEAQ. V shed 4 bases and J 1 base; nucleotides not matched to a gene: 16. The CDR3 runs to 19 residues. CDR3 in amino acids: CASSWARSGVESGTDTQYF. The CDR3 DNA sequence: TGTGCCAGCAGCTGGGCGCGTAGCGGGGTCGAATCGGGCACAGATACGCAGTATTTT.

Written as DNA, the CDR3 is TGTGCCAGTAGTCGGATGGGGGGGATCTCAGAGACCCAGTACTTC. It encodes CASSRMGGISETQYF. This rearrangement joins TRBV19 to TRBJ2-5; 7 nucleotides align to TRBD2. Germline V gives CDR1 LNHDA, CDR2 SQIVND (reference sequence). This CDR3 spans 15 amino acids. V shed 5 bases, J shed 4 bases, and the junction held 10 bases outside the gene matches.

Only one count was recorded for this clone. In DNA, the CDR3 is TGTGCCAGCAGCCTCGGACAGTTTAATTCACCCCTCCACTTT. This gives the protein CASSLGQFNSPLHF. The J gene is TRBJ1-6, the V gene TRBV14, with D possibly matching TRBD1 (6 bases). From germline, CDR1 is SGHDN and CDR2 FVKESK. Trimming shortened V by 4 bases and J by 6 bases, and 10 bases separated the two germline ends. This CDR3 is built from 14 residues.

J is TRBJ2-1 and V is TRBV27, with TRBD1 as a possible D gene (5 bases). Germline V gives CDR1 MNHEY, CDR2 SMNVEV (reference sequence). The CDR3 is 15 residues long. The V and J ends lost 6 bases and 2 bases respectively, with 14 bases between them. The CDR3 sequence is CASRGNRRAYNEQFF. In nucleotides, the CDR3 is TGTGCCAGCAGGGGGAACAGGAGAGCCTACAATGAGCAGTTCTTC.

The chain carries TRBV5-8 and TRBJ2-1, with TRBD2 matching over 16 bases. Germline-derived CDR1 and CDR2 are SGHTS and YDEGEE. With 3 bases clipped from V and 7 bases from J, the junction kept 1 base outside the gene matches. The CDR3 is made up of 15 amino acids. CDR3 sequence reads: CASSSGLAGGNEQFF. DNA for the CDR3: TGTGCCAGCAGCTCGGGACTAGCGGGGGGGAATGAGCAGTTCTTC. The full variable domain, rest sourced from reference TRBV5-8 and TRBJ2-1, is EAGVTQSPTHLIKTRGQQATLRCSPISGHTSVYWYQQALGLGLQFLLWYDEGEERNRGNFPPRFSGRQFPNYSSELNVNALELEDSALYLCASSSGLAGGNEQFFGPGTRLTVL.

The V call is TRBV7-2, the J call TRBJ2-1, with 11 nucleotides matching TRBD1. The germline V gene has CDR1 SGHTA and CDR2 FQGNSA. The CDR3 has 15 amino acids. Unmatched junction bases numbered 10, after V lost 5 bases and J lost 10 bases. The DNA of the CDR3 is TGTGCCAGCAGCCCCTCGGGACAGGGGGATTGGGAGCAGTTCTTC. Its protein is CASSPSGQGDWEQFF. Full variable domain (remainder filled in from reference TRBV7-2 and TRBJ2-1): GAGVSQSPSNKVTEKGKDVELRCDPISGHTALYWYRQSLGQGLEFLIYFQGNSAPDKSGLPSDRFSAERTGGSVSTLTIQRTQQEDSAVYLCASSPSGQGDWEQFFGPGTRLTVL.

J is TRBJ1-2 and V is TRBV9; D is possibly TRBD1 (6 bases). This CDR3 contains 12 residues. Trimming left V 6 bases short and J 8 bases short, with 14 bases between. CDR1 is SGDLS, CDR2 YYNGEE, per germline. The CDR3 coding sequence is TGTGCCAGCACCCGGGGGGCGGAAGGCTACACCTTC. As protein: CASTRGAEGYTF.

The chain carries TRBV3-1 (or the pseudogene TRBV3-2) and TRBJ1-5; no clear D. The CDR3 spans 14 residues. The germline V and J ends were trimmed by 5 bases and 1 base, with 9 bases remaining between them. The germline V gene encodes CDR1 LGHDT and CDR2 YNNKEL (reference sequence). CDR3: CASSRAGSNQPQHF. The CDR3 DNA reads TGTGCCAGCAGCAGGGCGGGGAGCAATCAGCCCCAGCATTTT.

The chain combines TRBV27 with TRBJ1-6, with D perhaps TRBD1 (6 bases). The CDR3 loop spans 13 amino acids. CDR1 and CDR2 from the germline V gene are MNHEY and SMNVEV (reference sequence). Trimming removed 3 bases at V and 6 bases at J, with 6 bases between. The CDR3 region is CASSFRGNSPLHF. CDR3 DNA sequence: TGTGCCAGCAGTTTCAGGGGTAATTCACCCCTCCACTTT.

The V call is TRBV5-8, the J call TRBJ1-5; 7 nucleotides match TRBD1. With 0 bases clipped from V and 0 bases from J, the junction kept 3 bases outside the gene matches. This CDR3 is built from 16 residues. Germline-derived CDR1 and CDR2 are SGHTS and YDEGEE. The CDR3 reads CASSLGGQYSNQPQHF. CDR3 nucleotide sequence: TGTGCCAGCAGCTTGGGGGGACAGTATAGCAATCAGCCCCAGCATTTT.

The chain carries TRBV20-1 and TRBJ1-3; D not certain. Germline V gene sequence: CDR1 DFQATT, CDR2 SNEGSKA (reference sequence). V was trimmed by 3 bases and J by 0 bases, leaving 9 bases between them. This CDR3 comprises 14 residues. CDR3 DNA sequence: TGCAGTGCTAGTGATGGGAGCTCTGGAAACACCATATATTTT. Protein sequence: CSASDGSSGNTIYF.

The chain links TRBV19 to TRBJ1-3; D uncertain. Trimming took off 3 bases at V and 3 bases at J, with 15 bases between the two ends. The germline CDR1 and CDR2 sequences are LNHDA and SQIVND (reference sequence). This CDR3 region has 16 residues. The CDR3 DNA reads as TGTGCCAGTAGTATCTTCGCTCAGCGTGGTGGAAACACCATATATTTT. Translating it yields CASSIFAQRGGNTIYF.

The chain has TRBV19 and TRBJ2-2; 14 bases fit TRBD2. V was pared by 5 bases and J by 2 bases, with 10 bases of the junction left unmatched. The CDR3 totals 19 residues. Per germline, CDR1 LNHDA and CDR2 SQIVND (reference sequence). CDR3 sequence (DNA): TGTGCCAGTAGTCTCCGATATGGGACTAGCGGGGGTAACACCGGGGAGCTGTTTTTT. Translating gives CASSLRYGTSGGNTGELFF.

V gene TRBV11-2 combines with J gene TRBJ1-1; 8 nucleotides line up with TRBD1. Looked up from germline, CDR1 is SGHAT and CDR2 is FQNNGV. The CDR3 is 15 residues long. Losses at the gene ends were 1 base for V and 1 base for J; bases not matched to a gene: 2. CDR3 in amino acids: CASSLGTGKNTEAFF. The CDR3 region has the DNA TGTGCCAGCAGCTTAGGGACAGGGAAGAACACTGAAGCTTTCTTT.

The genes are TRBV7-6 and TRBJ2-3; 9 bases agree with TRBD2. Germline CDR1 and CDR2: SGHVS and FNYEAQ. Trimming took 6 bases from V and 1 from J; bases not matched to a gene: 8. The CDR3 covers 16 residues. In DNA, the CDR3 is TGTGCCAGCAGTCTTGCGGGGGGGCCCGGCACAGATACGCAGTATTTT. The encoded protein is CASSLAGGPGTDTQYF.

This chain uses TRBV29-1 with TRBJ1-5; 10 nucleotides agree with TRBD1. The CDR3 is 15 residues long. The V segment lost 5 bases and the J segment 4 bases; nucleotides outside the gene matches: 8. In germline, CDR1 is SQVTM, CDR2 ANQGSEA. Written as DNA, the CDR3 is TGCAGCGTTCAACAAGGGACAGGGGTGAATCAGCCCCAGCATTTT. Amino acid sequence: CSVQQGTGVNQPQHF.